This T cell receptor (beta chain) was sequenced in a study of cytomegalovirus exposure and HLA in healthy donors (dated by TCRdb to the late 2010s). Context from the whole study: According to a later analysis, the approximately 120 validation repertoires were produced on the same platform as the approximately 620 repertoires of the first cohort. The study aimed to test whether cataloging public T cell receptors could reveal signatures of past pathogen exposure. In addition to the first cohort of 650 to 800 subjects, a separate validation cohort of 120 different subjects was used. The study combined high-throughput TCR immunosequencing, statistical association of individual TCRs with disease status, and machine learning to predict cytomegalovirus infection status. The investigation overall reported the following: While some public TCRs were present in many individuals, most TCR sequences turned up only very rarely across donors. Cytomegalovirus status was reported to be diagnosed by the classifier with high specificity and sensitivity in both the original and validation cohorts. A later analysis found that TCRs clustered in the first cohort also tended to co-occur in the 130 or so validation repertoires, with 94% of cluster scores above 0. In the study, 150 to 200 TCR beta chains were listed as associated with cytomegalovirus. Three of the identified cytomegalovirus-associated TCR beta chains were confirmed in vitro to be specific for cytomegalovirus antigens. The validation cohort had no HLA typing available for a later analysis, so co-occurrence within that cohort was assessed over all 120 or so repertoires. The authors suggested that the approach could potentially be generalized to other disease states and immunological phenotypes.

Donors formed part of the validation cohort, which comprised approximately 130 subjects and was distinct from the first cohort of several hundred subjects. Preparation of the library involved the immunoSEQ multiplex PCR assay. In the source study's methods: A statistical classification framework was built for diagnosing cytomegalovirus status from the catalog of TCR beta chain sequences. TCRdb obtained this table from immuneACCESS and retained in-frame rearrangements with V and J assigned. These tables miss some clones; where compared with another copy, unresolved V genes account for less than half of the shortfall, and the remainder is unexplained. The DNA was the basis for D and trimming; V, J and clone size are from that table. The sample table lists about 190,000 clones, about 82% of them with a count of one. The ten top clones hold more than 1.1% of the sample. Comment on this clone: Which antigen it targets is not known. Per-base quality was not reported, and no clone a single base away is much larger than it.

The sequenced sample was PBMCs. The TCR sequence derives from a woman under 30 in good health and CMV-seronegative.

Here is the DNA: TGTGCCAGCTCAGAGGAGGGATCTCAGCCCCAGCATTTT. Translated, it gives CASSEEGSQPQHF. In this chain, TRBV18 is recombined with TRBJ1-5; the D gene lacks a confident call. From the cysteine through the phenylalanine, the CDR3 covers 13 amino acids. Just the 39-base CDR3 DNA is kept, in frame starting at base 1. Trimming at the junction amounts to 5 bases on V and 6 bases on J, and the germline ends lie 11 bases apart. For CDR1 and CDR2, the germline V gene lists KGHSH and LQKENI. Full variable domain (CDR3 extended with the reference TRBV18 and TRBJ1-5 proteins): NAGVMQNPRHLVRRRGQEARLRCSPMKGHSHVYWYRQLPEEGLKFMVYLQKENIIDESGMPKERFSAEFPKEGPSILRIQQVVRGDSAAYFCASSEEGSQPQHFGDGTRLSIL.